The clone carrying this TCR beta chain showed up just a few times. The antigen remains unidentified. This sample also contains other DNA sequences that code for the same CDR3. Per germline, CDR1 SGHRS and CDR2 YFSETQ. V lost 4 bases and J 0 bases, leaving 11 bases between the germline ends. CDR3 size: 15 residues. Data came from immunoSEQ multiplex PCR; TCRdb stores just in-frame clones and leaves some out. The sample contains about 100,000 clones, about 90% of which appear only once. This specimen belongs to a study of graft-versus-host responses after intestinal transplantation. Study observations and caveats: Maximum circulating GvH clone levels tracked with early post-transplant HvG decreases. GvH clones were identified in recipient marrow, with some first appearing in ileum or blood.

This chain links TRBV5-1 with TRBJ2-1, with no clear D. The starting material was unstimulated CD4+ T cells sorted from spleen or lymph node cells, obtained before transplant. The clonotype was recovered from a human donor who was the organ donor for an intestinal transplant. The CDR3 here is CASSPTTSSYNEQFF. The CDR3 DNA sequence: TGCGCCAGCAGCCCAACGACAAGCTCCTACAATGAGCAGTTCTTC.